The sequence of this TCR beta chain was determined in a study of OX40 agonist ivuxolimab in advanced cancers. Germline V gene sequence: CDR1 SQVTM, CDR2 ANQGSEA. Trimming took 7 bases from V and 2 from J, leaving 11 bases between them. This CDR3 has 12 amino acids. This clone was recorded only once. Its antigen is currently unknown. The timepoints at which blood was sampled were baseline, cycle 4 day 1, and cycle 7 day 1. Assay used: immunoSEQ multiplex PCR; TCRdb lists only in-frame clones, some missing. The sample has 70,000 to 75,000 clones, about 86% seen once. Study-level points and caveats: Antigen specificity was not determined for the expanded peripheral T cells.

The source of this sequence is an adult with an advanced solid tumor such as melanoma, head and neck, liver or kidney cancer. The chain joins TRBV29-1 to TRBJ1-2; no definite D call. This sample comprised CD4+ or CD8+ T cells sorted from blood, obtained in a trial of the OX40 agonist ivuxolimab. CDR3: CSAETRNYGYTF. The DNA of the CDR3 is TGCAGCGCCGAGACACGAAACTATGGCTACACCTTC.